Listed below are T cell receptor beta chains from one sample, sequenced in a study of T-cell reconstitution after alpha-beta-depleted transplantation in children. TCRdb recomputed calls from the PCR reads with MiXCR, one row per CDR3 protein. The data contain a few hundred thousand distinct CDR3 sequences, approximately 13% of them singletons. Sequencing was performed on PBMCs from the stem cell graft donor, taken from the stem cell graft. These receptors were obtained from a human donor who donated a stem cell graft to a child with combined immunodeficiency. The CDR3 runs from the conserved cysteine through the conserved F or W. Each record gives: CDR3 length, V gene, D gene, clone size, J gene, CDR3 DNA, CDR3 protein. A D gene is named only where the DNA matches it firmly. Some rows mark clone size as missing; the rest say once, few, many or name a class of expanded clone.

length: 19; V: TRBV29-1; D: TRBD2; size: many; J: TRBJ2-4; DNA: TGCAGCGTTGAAGATCGTGGTAGCGGGGGGCGGCTGGCCAAAAACATTCAGTACTTC; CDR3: CSVEDRGSGGRLAKNIQYF
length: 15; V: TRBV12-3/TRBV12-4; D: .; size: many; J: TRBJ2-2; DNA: TGTGCCAGCAGACCCCCTACAGAAAACACCGGGGAGCTGTTTTTT; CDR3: CASRPPTENTGELFF
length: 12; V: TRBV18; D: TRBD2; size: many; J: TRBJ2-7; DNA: TGTGCCAGCTCACCCTTAGCGGGGGAGCAGTACTTC; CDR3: CASSPLAGEQYF
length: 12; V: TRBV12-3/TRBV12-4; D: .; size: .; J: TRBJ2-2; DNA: TGTGCCAGCAGTTTATTACACGGGGAGCTGTTTTTT; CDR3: CASSLLHGELFF
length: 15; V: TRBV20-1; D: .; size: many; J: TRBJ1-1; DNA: TGCAGTGCTAGCCCCTGGACAGAGAAAAACACTGAAGCTTTCTTT; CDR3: CSASPWTEKNTEAFF
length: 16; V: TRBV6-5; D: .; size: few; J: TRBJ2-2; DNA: TGTGCCAGCAGTTACAGGCGGGTGTCGGACACCGGGGAGCTGTTTTTT; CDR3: CASSYRRVSDTGELFF
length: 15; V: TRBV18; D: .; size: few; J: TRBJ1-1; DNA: TGTGCCAGCTCACCTACGACCGATATGAACACTGAAGCTTTCTTT; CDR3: CASSPTTDMNTEAFF
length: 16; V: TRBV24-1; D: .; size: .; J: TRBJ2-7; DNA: TGTGCCACCAGTGATTACCGGGGAACAGGGCACTACGAGCAGTACTTC; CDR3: CATSDYRGTGHYEQYF
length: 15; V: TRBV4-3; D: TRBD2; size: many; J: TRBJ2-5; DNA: TGCGCCAGCAGCCAAACTACTAGCGCCCAAGAGACCCAGTACTTC; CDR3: CASSQTTSAQETQYF
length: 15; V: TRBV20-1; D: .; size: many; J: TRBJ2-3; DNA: TGCAGTCTTGGCGGGTTAACACGGAGCACAGATACGCAGTATTTT; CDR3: CSLGGLTRSTDTQYF
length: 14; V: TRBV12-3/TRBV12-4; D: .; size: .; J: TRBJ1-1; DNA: TGTGCCAGCAGTTTCCTCGAGTTGAACACTGAAGCTTTCTTT; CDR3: CASSFLELNTEAFF
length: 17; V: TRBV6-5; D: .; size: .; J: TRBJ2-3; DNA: TGTGCCAGCAGTTACTCGAAAGGAAGAGGATTATTAGATACGCAGTATTTT; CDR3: CASSYSKGRGLLDTQYF
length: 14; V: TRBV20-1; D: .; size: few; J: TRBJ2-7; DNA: TGCAGTGCTGAAGCACCCGGGTACTCCTACGAGCAGTACTTC; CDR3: CSAEAPGYSYEQYF
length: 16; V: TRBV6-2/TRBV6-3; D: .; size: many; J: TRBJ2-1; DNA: TGTGCCAGCAGTTCGGCCGCCAGGGGATCCGGGAATGAGCAGTTCTTC; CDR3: CASSSAARGSGNEQFF
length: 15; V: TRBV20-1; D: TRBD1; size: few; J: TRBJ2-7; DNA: TGCAGTGCAGATGAGGGACAGGCATTCTCCTACGAGCAGTACTTC; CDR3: CSADEGQAFSYEQYF
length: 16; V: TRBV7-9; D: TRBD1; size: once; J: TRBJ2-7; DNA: TGTGCCAGCAGCTTAGGGGGACAGGGGTCTCCCTACGAGCAGTACTTC; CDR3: CASSLGGQGSPYEQYF
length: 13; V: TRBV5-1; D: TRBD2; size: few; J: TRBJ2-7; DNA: TGCGCCAGCAAAATAGCGGGGGACTACGAGCAGTACTTC; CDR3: CASKIAGDYEQYF
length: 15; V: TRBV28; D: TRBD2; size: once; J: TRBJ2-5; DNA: TGTGCCAGCACCGGGGGGGGCCGGTTCAGCGAGACCCAGTACTTC; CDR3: CASTGGGRFSETQYF
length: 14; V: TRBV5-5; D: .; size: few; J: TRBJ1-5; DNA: TGTGCCAGCAGCCGGACTGCGGGGAATCAGCCCCAGCATTTT; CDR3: CASSRTAGNQPQHF
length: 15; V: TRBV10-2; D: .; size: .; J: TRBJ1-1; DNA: TGCGCCAGCAGTGACCCCGGGACGGAGAACACTGAAGCTTTCTTT; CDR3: CASSDPGTENTEAFF
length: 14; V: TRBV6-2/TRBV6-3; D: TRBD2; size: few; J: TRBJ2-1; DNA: TGTGCCACCGGGGGGTACCCCTCCTACAATGAGCAGTTCTTC; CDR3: CATGGYPSYNEQFF
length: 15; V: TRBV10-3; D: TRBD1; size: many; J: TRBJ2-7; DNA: TGTGCCATCAGTGCGGGACAGGGGGACGGCTACGAGCAGTACTTC; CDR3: CAISAGQGDGYEQYF
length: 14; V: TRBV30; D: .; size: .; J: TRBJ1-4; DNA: TGTGCCTGGACGCGGGGTCCATATAATGAAAAACTGTTTTTT; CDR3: CAWTRGPYNEKLFF
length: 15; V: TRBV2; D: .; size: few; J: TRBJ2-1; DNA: TGTGCCAGCACCAATCCGGGACAAACCTACAATGAGCAGTTCTTC; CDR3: CASTNPGQTYNEQFF
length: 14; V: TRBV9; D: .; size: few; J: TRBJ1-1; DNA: TGTGCCAGCAGCCGCAGGGACATGTCCTTTGAAGCTTTCTTT; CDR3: CASSRRDMSFEAFF
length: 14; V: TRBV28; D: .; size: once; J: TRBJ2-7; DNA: TGTGCCAGCAGTTTTACCGACAGATATTACGAGCAGTACTTC; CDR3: CASSFTDRYYEQYF
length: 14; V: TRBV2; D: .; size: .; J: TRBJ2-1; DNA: TGTGCCAGCCCCCGGGACCAGGGCTACAATGAGCAGTTCTTC; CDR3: CASPRDQGYNEQFF
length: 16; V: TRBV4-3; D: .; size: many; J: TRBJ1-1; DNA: TGCGCCAGCAGCCAAGAAGCAGGACTCTTGAACACTGAAGCTTTCTTT; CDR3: CASSQEAGLLNTEAFF
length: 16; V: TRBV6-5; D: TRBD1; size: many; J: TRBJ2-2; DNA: TGTGCCAGCAGCCCTCGGACAGGGGCGAACACCGGGGAGCTGTTTTTT; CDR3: CASSPRTGANTGELFF
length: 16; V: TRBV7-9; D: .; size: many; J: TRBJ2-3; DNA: TGTGCCAGCAGCCTGGGGGTTGGGGGGACCACAGATACGCAGTATTTT; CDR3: CASSLGVGGTTDTQYF
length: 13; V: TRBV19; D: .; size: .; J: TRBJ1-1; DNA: TGTGCCAGTAGGGTGGACCCGAACACTGAAGCTTTCTTT; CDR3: CASRVDPNTEAFF
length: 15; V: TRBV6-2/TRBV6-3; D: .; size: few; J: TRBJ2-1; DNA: TGTGCCAGCAGCTTCGGTAGCGGAGGGTACAATGAGCAGTTCTTC; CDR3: CASSFGSGGYNEQFF
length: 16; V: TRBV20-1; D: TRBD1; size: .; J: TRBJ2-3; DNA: TGCAGTGCTTCCCCGGACAGGGGGCGGTTTACAGATACGCAGTATTTT; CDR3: CSASPDRGRFTDTQYF
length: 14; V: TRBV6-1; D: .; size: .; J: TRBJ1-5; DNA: TGTGCCAGCAGACCCCGACAGGCCAATCAGCCCCAGCATTTT; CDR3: CASRPRQANQPQHF
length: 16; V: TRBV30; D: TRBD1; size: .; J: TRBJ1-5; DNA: TGTGCCTGGAGTACCGGACAGGCATATAGCAATCAGCCCCAGCATTTT; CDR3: CAWSTGQAYSNQPQHF
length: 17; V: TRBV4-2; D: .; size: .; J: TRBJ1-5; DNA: TGTGCCAGCAGCCAAGCCTTGACGGGTTATAGCAATCAGCCCCAGCATTTT; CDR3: CASSQALTGYSNQPQHF
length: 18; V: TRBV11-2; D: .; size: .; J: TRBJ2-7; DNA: TGTGCCAGCAGCTTATATAGAGTCGACCAGGGGCTCTCCTACGAGCAGTACTTC; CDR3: CASSLYRVDQGLSYEQYF
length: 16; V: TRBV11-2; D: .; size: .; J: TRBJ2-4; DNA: TGTGCCAGCAGCCAATTGAGTTGGGGGGTTAGGGACATTCAGTACTTC; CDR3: CASSQLSWGVRDIQYF
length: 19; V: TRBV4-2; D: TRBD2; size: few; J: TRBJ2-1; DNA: TGTGCCAGCAGCCAAGAAGGGACTAGCGGGTATTACTCCTACAATGAGCAGTTCTTC; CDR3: CASSQEGTSGYYSYNEQFF
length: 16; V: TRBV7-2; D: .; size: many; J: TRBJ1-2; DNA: TGTGCCAGCAGCCGTAGCGGGCGGGGGCGTAACTACGGCTACACCTTC; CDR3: CASSRSGRGRNYGYTF
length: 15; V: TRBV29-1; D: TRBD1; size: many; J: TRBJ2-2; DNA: TGCAGCGTTGCAGACAGGGTTTTGAACACCGGGGAGCTGTTTTTT; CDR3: CSVADRVLNTGELFF
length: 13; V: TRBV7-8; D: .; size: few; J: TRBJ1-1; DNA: TGTGCCAGCAGAAACAGTTTGAACACTGAAGCTTTCTTT; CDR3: CASRNSLNTEAFF
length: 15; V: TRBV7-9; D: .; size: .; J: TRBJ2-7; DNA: TGTGCCAGCAGCCTAGGGCCAGGGCTGGTGGGGGAGCAGTACTTC; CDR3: CASSLGPGLVGEQYF
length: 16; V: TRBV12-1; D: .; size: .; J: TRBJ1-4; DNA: TGTGCCAGCAGCTCGCCTCAAAGGGGCGCCGGGGAAAAACTGTTTTTT; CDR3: CASSSPQRGAGEKLFF
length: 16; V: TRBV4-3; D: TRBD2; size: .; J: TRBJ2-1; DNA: TGCGCCAGCAGCCAAGCTCGGCTAGCGGGGAACAATGAGCAGTTCTTC; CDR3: CASSQARLAGNNEQFF
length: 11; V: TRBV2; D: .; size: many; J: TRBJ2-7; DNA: TGTGCCAGAGGGCGAGTTGGGGAGCAGTACTTC; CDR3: CARGRVGEQYF
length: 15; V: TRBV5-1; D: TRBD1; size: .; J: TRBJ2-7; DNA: TGCGCCAGCAGCTCGGGGGACAGGAGCTCCTACGAGCAGTACTTC; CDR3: CASSSGDRSSYEQYF
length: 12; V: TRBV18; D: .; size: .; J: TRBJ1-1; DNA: TGTGCCAGCTCACCCACCCGAGGTGAAGCTTTCTTT; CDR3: CASSPTRGEAFF
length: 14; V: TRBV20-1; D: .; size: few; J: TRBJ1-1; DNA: TGCAGTGCTAGCCTAGCCCGAGGGAACACTGAAGCTTTCTTT; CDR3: CSASLARGNTEAFF
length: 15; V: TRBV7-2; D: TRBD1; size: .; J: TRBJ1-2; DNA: TGTGCCAGCAGCACCCGGACAGGGGCTAACTATGGCTACACCTTC; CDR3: CASSTRTGANYGYTF
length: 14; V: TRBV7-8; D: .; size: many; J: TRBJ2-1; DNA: TGTGCCAGCAGCTTGAGGGGGGGAGGGAATGAGCAGTTCTTC; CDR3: CASSLRGGGNEQFF
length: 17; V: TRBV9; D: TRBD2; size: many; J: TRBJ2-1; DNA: TGTGCCAGCAGCCCCCGGGGAGCGGGGGTCTCCTACAATGAGCAGTTCTTC; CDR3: CASSPRGAGVSYNEQFF
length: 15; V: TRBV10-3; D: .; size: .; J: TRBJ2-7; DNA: TGTGCCATCAGTGAGTCTGGGATAAGGCCCTACGAGCAGTACTTC; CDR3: CAISESGIRPYEQYF
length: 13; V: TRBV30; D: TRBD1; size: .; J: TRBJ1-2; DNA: TGTGCCTGCCATCCCCCCACAGGGGTCGGCTACACCTTC; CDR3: CACHPPTGVGYTF
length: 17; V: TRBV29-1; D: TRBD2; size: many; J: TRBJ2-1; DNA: TGCAGCGTTCTGGCGACTAGCGGGAGAAGGGGGGACAATGAGCAGTTCTTC; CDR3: CSVLATSGRRGDNEQFF
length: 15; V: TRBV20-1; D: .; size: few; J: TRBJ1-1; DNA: TGCAGTGCTAGGCGCGGTGGACCTTTGAACACTGAAGCTTTCTTT; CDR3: CSARRGGPLNTEAFF
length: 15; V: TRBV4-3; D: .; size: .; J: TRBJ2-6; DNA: TGCGCCAGCAGCCAAGATCAGCCTGGGGCCAACGTCCTGACTTTC; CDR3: CASSQDQPGANVLTF